One and the same sample provided the 18 T cell receptor beta chains below, sequenced in a study of CD8+ T cells in alopecia areata listed by TCRdb under 2018. Libraries were prepared through the immunoSEQ multiplex PCR assay. RNA was extracted from all samples and reverse transcribed into cDNA as template for TCR sequencing. The table was pulled from immuneACCESS by TCRdb, which kept in-frame rearrangements only. Such tables lose some clones; where checked, under half of the loss comes from unresolved V genes, and the rest has no known cause. This sample has more than 200,000 clones in its table, and roughly 69% of those were observed once. 1.2% of the sample is held by the ten biggest clonotypes. The intended sense of this specimen's time point label: baseline before oral tofacitinib. The sequencing here drew on CD4+ T cells sorted from blood, taken at week 0. Receptors were obtained from a human donor with alopecia areata.

The chain combines TRBV7-8 with TRBJ2-7, with no clear D. V shed 0 bases and J shed 2 bases, with 2 bases lying between them. The CDR3 is made up of 12 amino acids. Looked up from germline, CDR1 is SGHVS and CDR2 is FQNEAQ. CDR3 loop: CASSLAPYEQYF. The CDR3 DNA is TGTGCCAGCAGCTTAGCGCCCTACGAGCAGTACTTC.

This clone appeared a single time. V usage is TRBV5-1 and J usage is TRBJ1-1; D is unclear. This CDR3 has 17 residues. V lost 1 base and J lost 0, with 16 bases in between. Germline-derived CDR1 and CDR2 are SGHRS and YFSETQ. The CDR3 coding sequence is TGCGCCAGCAGCTTGAACCGGGCCTACCCGTTGAACACTGAAGCTTTCTTT. This gives the protein CASSLNRAYPLNTEAFF.

This clone was detected only a few times. V usage is TRBV4-1 and J usage is TRBJ1-1; TRBD1 is a possible D gene (6 bases). CDR1 is MGHRA and CDR2 is YSYEKL in the germline V gene. Deletions cut 3 bases from V and 4 bases from J, with 9 bases between. CDR3 length equals 13 residues. The CDR3 region is CASSHGGPTEAFF. CDR3 sequence (DNA): TGCGCCAGCAGCCATGGGGGGCCCACTGAAGCTTTCTTT.

The rearrangement joins TRBV30 to TRBJ2-7, with 8 bases lining up with TRBD1. This CDR3 contains 17 residues. J lost 2 bases, V lost 5 bases, and 17 bases had no gene match. The germline gives CDR1 GTSNPN, CDR2 SVGIG (reference sequence). In nucleotides, the CDR3 is TGTGCCTGGGATCAGGTTGTAGGGACAGGAGGACCCTACGAGCAGTACTTC. Amino acids: CAWDQVVGTGGPYEQYF.

Comments on this clone: Distinct nucleotide sequences in the sample also encode this CDR3. The chain recombines TRBV9 with TRBJ1-6; D not certain. Germline lookup yields CDR1 SGDLS and CDR2 YYNGEE. Trimming shortened V by 2 bases and J by 7 bases, and 4 bases separated the two germline ends. This CDR3 is built from 12 residues. The CDR3, as DNA: TGTGCCAGCAGCGTTTCGAATTCACCCCTCCACTTT. This translates into CASSVSNSPLHF.

This clone came up a few times. This chain joins TRBV7-2 and TRBJ2-1, with TRBD2 identical over 10 bases. The V and J ends lost 2 bases and 3 bases, in that order; junction bases with no gene match: 1. Germline V gene sequence: CDR1 SGHTA, CDR2 FQGNSA. This CDR3 is built from 15 residues. DNA of the CDR3: TGTGCCAGCAGCTTACAGCGGGGGGGCTACAATGAGCAGTTCTTC. It encodes CASSLQRGGYNEQFF.

This CDR3 is CASSFDSKTSGANVLTF. The CDR3 nucleotides read TGTGCCAGCAGTTTCGATAGTAAAACCTCTGGGGCCAACGTCCTGACTTTC. The chain links TRBV27 to TRBJ2-6; no reliable D call. The V end lost 3 bases, the J end lost 0 bases, and 12 bases lay between the germline ends. The CDR3 is 17 residues long. CDR1 is MNHEY and CDR2 is SMNVEV in the germline V gene (reference sequence).

This chain uses TRBV5-6 with TRBJ1-2; D is possibly TRBD1 (6 bases). Germline V gene sequence: CDR1 SGHDT, CDR2 YYEEEE. The CDR3 extends over 13 amino acids. V was shortened by 5 bases and J by 0 bases, with 8 bases between the two germline ends. The CDR3 DNA follows: TGTGCCAGCAGGTACAGGGCTAACTATGGCTACACCTTC. Translation gives CASRYRANYGYTF.

This chain joins TRBV29-1 and TRBJ1-1; D might be TRBD1 (6 bases). The germline CDR1 and CDR2 sequences are SQVTM and ANQGSEA. The CDR3 contains 14 residues. V was clipped by 0 bases and J by 0 bases, with 8 bases between them. CDR3 sequence: CSVEDRGMNTEAFF. DNA of the CDR3: TGCAGCGTTGAAGACAGGGGTATGAACACTGAAGCTTTCTTT.

The chain has TRBV4-2 and TRBJ1-4; TRBD1 is a possible D gene (6 bases). Per the germline V gene, CDR1 is LGHNA and CDR2 is YNFKEQ. Trimming removed 2 bases at V and 1 base at J, with 14 bases between. This CDR3 comprises 17 residues. In nucleotides, the CDR3 is TGTGCCAGCAGCCAAATCGGACAGATCGTAACTAATGAAAAACTGTTTTTT. This gives the protein CASSQIGQIVTNEKLFF.

This sequence joins TRBV5-1 and TRBJ1-1; no definite D call. Germline CDR1 is SGHRS and CDR2 is YFSETQ. The CDR3 has 14 residues. Trimming pared 0 bases from V and 1 base from J, leaving 7 bases between. CDR3 loop: CASSLGVANTEAFF. The CDR3 coding sequence is TGCGCCAGCAGCTTGGGGGTGGCGAACACTGAAGCTTTCTTT.

Regarding this clone: At one end, the junction sequence differs from germline, possibly due to a read error. V gene TRBV30 combines with J gene TRBJ2-3; 9 positions match TRBD2. The CDR3 covers 13 residues. Looked up from germline, CDR1 is GTSNPN and CDR2 is SVGIG (reference sequence). The CDR3 sequence: CAGSGGGEDTQYF. CDR3 DNA sequence: TGTGCCGGGAGTGGCGGGGGGGAAGATACGCAGTATTTT.

V gene TRBV5-1 combines with J gene TRBJ2-3, with D hard to call. CDR3 size: 12 residues. Germline V gene data show CDR1 as SGHRS and CDR2 as YFSETQ. V dropped 5 bases and J dropped 4 bases, with 8 bases sitting between them. CDR3 sequence (DNA): TGCGCCAGCAGTCTGTACCCAGATACGCAGTATTTT. It translates to CASSLYPDTQYF.

The chain combines TRBV14 with TRBJ1-6; possibly TRBD1 for D (5 bases). The length of the CDR3 is 15 residues. Germline assignment: CDR1 SGHDN and CDR2 FVKESK. Trimming cost V 3 bases and J 10 bases, with 16 bases left between them. This CDR3 reads CASSHSRRGRSPLHF. The CDR3 nucleotides read TGTGCCAGCAGCCACTCTAGGAGGGGTCGATCACCCCTCCACTTT.

V is TRBV10-3 and J is TRBJ2-5; perhaps TRBD1 as D (6 bases). Germline assignment: CDR1 ENHRY and CDR2 SYGVKD. V was pared by 2 bases and J by 0 bases, with 7 bases between. The CDR3 spans 14 residues. CDR3 residues: CAISERGNQETQYF. CDR3 bases: TGTGCCATCAGTGAGAGGGGGAACCAAGAGACCCAGTACTTC.

CDR3 nucleotides: TGCAGCGCCAGGGGCACTCTGAACACTGAAGCTTTCTTT. It is translated as CSARGTLNTEAFF. The V and J genes are TRBV29-1 and TRBJ1-1, with D perhaps matching TRBD1 (6 bases). From germline, CDR1 is SQVTM and CDR2 ANQGSEA. The CDR3 runs to 13 residues. Between the trimmed V and J ends, which lost 7 bases and 0 bases, there was a span of 12 bases. The full variable domain, rest sourced from reference TRBV29-1 and TRBJ1-1, is SAVISQKPSRDICQRGTSLTIQCQVDSQVTMMFWYRQQPGQSLTLIATANQGSEATYESGFVIDKFPISRPNLTFSTLTVSNMSPEDSSIYLCSARGTLNTEAFFGQGTRLTVV.

The chain combines TRBV5-4 with TRBJ1-1; D is unclear. V lost 2 bases to trimming and J lost 3 bases, with 14 bases between them. The CDR3 runs 15 residues. Per the germline V gene, CDR1 is SGHNT and CDR2 is YYREEE (reference sequence). CDR3 nucleotide sequence: TGTGCCAGCAGCTTCGGAGTTGGGAGGGACACTGAAGCTTTCTTT. It codes for CASSFGVGRDTEAFF.

The chain has TRBV7-9 and TRBJ2-3; weak D call: TRBD2 (6 bases). Germline V gene lookup returns CDR1 SEHNR and CDR2 FQNEAQ (reference sequence). This CDR3 comprises 16 residues. Between the trimmed V and J ends, which lost 4 bases and 1 base, there was a span of 15 bases. The CDR3 is CASSSPWREGTDTQYF. DNA of the CDR3: TGTGCCAGCAGCTCTCCCTGGAGGGAGGGCACAGATACGCAGTATTTT.